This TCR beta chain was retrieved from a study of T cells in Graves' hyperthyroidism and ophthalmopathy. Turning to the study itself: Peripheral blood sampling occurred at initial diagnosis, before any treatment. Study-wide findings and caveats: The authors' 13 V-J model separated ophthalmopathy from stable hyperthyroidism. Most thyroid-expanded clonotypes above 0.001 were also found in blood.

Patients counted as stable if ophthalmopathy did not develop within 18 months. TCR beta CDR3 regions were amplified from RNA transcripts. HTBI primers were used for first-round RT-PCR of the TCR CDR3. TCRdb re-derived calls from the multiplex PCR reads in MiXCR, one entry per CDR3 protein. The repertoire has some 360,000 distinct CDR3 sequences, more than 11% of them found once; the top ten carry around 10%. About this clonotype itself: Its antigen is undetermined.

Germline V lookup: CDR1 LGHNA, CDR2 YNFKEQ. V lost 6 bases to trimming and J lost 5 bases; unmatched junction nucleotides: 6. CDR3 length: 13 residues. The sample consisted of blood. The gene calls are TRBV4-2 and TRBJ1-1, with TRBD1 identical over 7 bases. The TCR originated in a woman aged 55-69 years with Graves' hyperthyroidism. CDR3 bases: TGTGCCAGCAGACGGACAGGTAGGACTGAAGCTTTCTTT. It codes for CASRRTGRTEAFF.